A selection of T cell receptor beta chains follows, all from one sample in a study of human T cells and chemical hapten exposure. TCRdb reprocessed the RACE reads with MiXCR, giving one entry per CDR3 protein. This sample has under 450,000 distinct CDR3 sequences, with roughly 5% found just once. This specimen was whole blood, taken in connection with sensitization to the hapten diphenylcyclopropenone (DPC). The receptors were sampled from a woman in her 50s with alopecia areata. Some clones in this sample may be carry-over from other donors' samples. Both conserved end residues are part of each CDR3. The D gene is left open where the match is weak. Rows may omit the clone size; those that give it use once, few, many or a size class.

clone size: many
D gene: .
J gene: TRBJ1-1
V gene: TRBV28
CDR3 protein: CASRIGPGSNTEAFF
CDR3 DNA: TGTGCCAGCAGGATAGGGCCCGGCTCTAACACTGAAGCTTTCTTT

clone size: many
D gene: TRBD1
J gene: TRBJ1-1
V gene: TRBV6-6
CDR3 protein: CASSEQGADGTEAFF
CDR3 DNA: TGTGCCAGCAGTGAGCAGGGGGCAGATGGAACTGAAGCTTTCTTT

clone size: once
D gene: .
J gene: TRBJ2-6
V gene: TRBV6-1
CDR3 protein: CASSPSDGTLGANVLTF
CDR3 DNA: TGTGCCAGCAGTCCCAGTGATGGGACATTAGGGGCCAACGTCCTGACTTTC

clone size: many
D gene: .
J gene: TRBJ1-1
V gene: TRBV18
CDR3 protein: CASSPETGYTEAFF
CDR3 DNA: TGTGCCAGCTCACCTGAAACAGGCTACACTGAAGCTTTCTTT

clone size: .
D gene: .
J gene: TRBJ1-2
V gene: TRBV28
CDR3 protein: CASSGGPGYGYTF
CDR3 DNA: TGTGCCAGCAGTGGCGGGCCTGGCTATGGCTACACCTTC

clone size: many
D gene: TRBD2
J gene: TRBJ2-1
V gene: TRBV6-1
CDR3 protein: CASSPGRAKNNEQFF
CDR3 DNA: TGTGCCAGCAGCCCCGGGAGGGCGAAGAACAATGAGCAGTTCTTC

clone size: many
D gene: .
J gene: TRBJ2-7
V gene: TRBV29-1
CDR3 protein: CSAIPRASYEQYF
CDR3 DNA: TGCAGCGCCATCCCTAGGGCCTCCTACGAGCAGTACTTC

clone size: many
D gene: .
J gene: TRBJ1-2
V gene: TRBV5-1
CDR3 protein: CASSLADGTYGYTF
CDR3 DNA: TGCGCCAGCAGCTTGGCCGACGGAACCTATGGCTACACCTTC

clone size: many
D gene: TRBD2
J gene: TRBJ2-1
V gene: TRBV13
CDR3 protein: CASSSLGREGKFF
CDR3 DNA: TGTGCCAGCAGTTCCCTTGGGCGGGAGGGCAAGTTCTTC

clone size: .
D gene: .
J gene: TRBJ1-3
V gene: TRBV6-1
CDR3 protein: CASKFRDTIEGNTIYF
CDR3 DNA: TGTGCCAGCAAATTCCGGGACACCATTGAGGGAAACACCATATATTTT

clone size: many
D gene: .
J gene: TRBJ1-1
V gene: TRBV28
CDR3 protein: CASVSGSLGEGTEAFF
CDR3 DNA: TGTGCCAGCGTCTCCGGAAGTTTGGGAGAGGGCACTGAAGCTTTCTTT